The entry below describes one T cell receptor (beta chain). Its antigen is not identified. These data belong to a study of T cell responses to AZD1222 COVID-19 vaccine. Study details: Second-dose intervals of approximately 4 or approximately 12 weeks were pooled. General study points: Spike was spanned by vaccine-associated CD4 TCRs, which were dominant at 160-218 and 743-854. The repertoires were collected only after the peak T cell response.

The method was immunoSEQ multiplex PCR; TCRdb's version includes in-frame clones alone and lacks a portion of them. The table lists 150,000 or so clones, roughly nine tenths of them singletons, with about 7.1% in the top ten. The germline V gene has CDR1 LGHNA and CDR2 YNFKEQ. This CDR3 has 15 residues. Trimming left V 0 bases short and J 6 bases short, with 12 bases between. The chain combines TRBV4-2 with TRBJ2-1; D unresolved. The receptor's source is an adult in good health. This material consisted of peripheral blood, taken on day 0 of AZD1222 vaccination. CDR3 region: CASSQDGLVGNEQFF. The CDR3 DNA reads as TGTGCCAGCAGCCAAGATGGGCTAGTGGGCAATGAGCAGTTCTTC.